This T cell receptor (beta chain) was identified in a study of T cell responses to AZD1222 COVID-19 vaccine. On this clone itself: Its antigen is undetermined.

The study, taken as a whole, reports: Repertoires were obtained only post-peak T cell response. Spike was spanned by vaccine-associated CD4 TCRs, which were dominant at 160-218 and 743-854.

Generated by immunoSEQ multiplex PCR, the TCRdb table keeps only in-frame clones and is missing some. The sample includes approximately 80,000 clones, approximately 90% of them seen just once. The V gene lost 6 bases and the J gene lost 4 bases, with 16 bases spanning the gap. The germline gives CDR1 MNHEY, CDR2 SVGAGI. CDR3 length: 15 residues. This clonotype originated in an adult who received the AZD1222 COVID-19 vaccine. The rearrangement joins TRBV6-5 to TRBJ1-5, with D perhaps matching TRBD1 (6 bases). Sequenced here: peripheral blood, sampled 28 days after the second AZD1222 dose. This CDR3 reads CASRLGQPKNQPQHF. In DNA form, the CDR3 reads TGTGCCAGCAGACTCGGACAGCCAAAAAATCAGCCCCAGCATTTT.